A selection of T cell receptor beta chains follows, all from one sample in a study of cytomegalovirus exposure and HLA in healthy donors. Libraries were prepared by immunoSEQ multiplex PCR; TCRdb keeps only in-frame clonotypes and omits some of them. The sample consists of 150,000 to 200,000 clones, around 78% of them appearing once. The source material was PBMCs. The receptors here all came from a man younger than 45 in good health and CMV-seronegative. The CDR3 runs from the conserved cysteine through the conserved F or W. D genes are given only for firm matches. A row's size may be missing; if present it is once, few, many or a size class.

D gene	V gene	J gene	clone size	CDR3 DNA	CDR3 protein
TRBD1	TRBV30	TRBJ1-1	NA	TGTGCCTGGAAAGGAGTAGGGGGCACAAACTTT	CAWKGVGGTNF
NA	TRBV6-1	TRBJ1-1	NA	TGTGCCAGCAGTGAAGGAGATCGGTATTCGAACACTGAAGCTTTCTTT	CASSEGDRYSNTEAFF
NA	TRBV5-1	TRBJ2-5	NA	TGCGCCAGCAGCTTGGATCAGGGGACGGAGACCCAGTACTTC	CASSLDQGTETQYF
NA	TRBV7-9	TRBJ2-7	NA	TGTGCCAGCAGCTCCCCAGGCGGTGGACTCAGGAGGTACGAGCAGTACTTC	CASSSPGGGLRRYEQYF
TRBD2	TRBV28	TRBJ2-1	NA	TGTGCCAGCAGTTTTGGCCCCGGGACTAGCGGGAGTAGGTGGAATGAGCAGTTCTTC	CASSFGPGTSGSRWNEQFF
TRBD1	TRBV29-1	TRBJ1-4	NA	TGCAGCGTCGCAGACAGGGGTGGCGAAAAACTGTTTTTT	CSVADRGGEKLFF
NA	TRBV6-1	TRBJ1-1	few	TGTGCCAGCAGTGAATTTGAGGGCGTGAACACTGAAGCTTTCTTT	CASSEFEGVNTEAFF
NA	TRBV5-1	TRBJ2-5	NA	TGCGCCAGCAGCTTGGACCGGGGAGAGACCCAGTACTTC	CASSLDRGETQYF
TRBD1	TRBV28	TRBJ1-5	NA	TGTGCCAGCACCGCACCGGACAGGGCAAATCAGCCCCAGCATTTT	CASTAPDRANQPQHF
TRBD2	TRBV13	TRBJ2-5	once	TGTGCCAGCAGCTTAGGCGGGAGGGCCTGGGAGACCCAGTACTTC	CASSLGGRAWETQYF
NA	TRBV28	TRBJ2-1	NA	TGTGCCAGCACCGTTAGGCAGGCCGATTACAATGAGCAGTTCTTC	CASTVRQADYNEQFF
TRBD1	TRBV18	TRBJ1-1	NA	TGTGCCAGCTCACCACTCTGGGGGACAGGGTTCACGGGTGGTGGAACTGAAGCTTTCTTT	CASSPLWGTGFTGGGTEAFF
NA	TRBV11-2	TRBJ1-1	NA	TGTGCCAGCAGCTTAGCCGCAGGGGTGGGGAACACTGAAGCTTTCTTT	CASSLAAGVGNTEAFF
TRBD1	TRBV15	TRBJ1-2	few	TGTGCCACCAGCAGAGGCGGGACAGGGTTGGGAGGCTACACCTTC	CATSRGGTGLGGYTF
TRBD2	TRBV28	TRBJ2-1	NA	TGTGCCAGCAGTTTGAGTCTAGCGGGTGGACTCTCCTACAATGAGCAGTTCTTC	CASSLSLAGGLSYNEQFF
NA	TRBV30	TRBJ1-1	NA	TGTGCCTGGAGGCCGGGGGGCGCTGAAGCTTTCTTT	CAWRPGGAEAFF
NA	TRBV9	TRBJ2-1	once	TGTGCCAGCAGCGTAGCTTTTACAGGCTATGAGCAGTTCTTC	CASSVAFTGYEQFF
NA	TRBV19	TRBJ1-5	NA	TGTGCCAGTAGTATTCGGCAGGGCGGCAATCAGCCCCAGCATTTT	CASSIRQGGNQPQHF
TRBD1	TRBV6-1	TRBJ1-5	once	TGTGCCAGCTGCGGACAGGGCCAAAATCAGCCCCAGCATTTT	CASCGQGQNQPQHF
NA	TRBV7-8	TRBJ1-2	NA	TGTGCCAGCAGCTCGCAGGCGGCGGGTGGCTACACCTTC	CASSSQAAGGYTF
NA	TRBV18	TRBJ1-1	NA	TGTGCCAGCTCACCCTTAGACAGCCCATTCAACACTGAAGCTTTCTTT	CASSPLDSPFNTEAFF
NA	TRBV5-8	TRBJ2-2	NA	TGTGCCAGCAGCTTTGCCGATAACCCGAGCGGGGAGCTGTTTTTT	CASSFADNPSGELFF
NA	TRBV27	TRBJ1-1	once	TGTGCCAGCAGTCCCGACCTGCCTCACAGGGTCCCCTGGGTTAACACTGAAGCTTTCTTT	CASSPDLPHRVPWVNTEAFF
NA	TRBV25-1	TRBJ2-5	few	TGTGCCAGCAGTGAGAAGGGGACACACCAAGAGACCCAGTACTTC	CASSEKGTHQETQYF
TRBD2	TRBV19	TRBJ2-7	NA	TGTGCCAGTAGTACCCGGACTAGCGGGCAAACCTACGAGCAGTACTTC	CASSTRTSGQTYEQYF
NA	TRBV6-1	TRBJ2-1	NA	TGTGCCAGCAGTAAATCATGGGAGCGGTACAATGAGCAGTTCTTC	CASSKSWERYNEQFF
NA	TRBV7-9	TRBJ1-4	NA	TGTGCCAGCAGCAAATGGGCCGTAAGGGAGGCGAATGAAAAACTGTTTTTT	CASSKWAVREANEKLFF
NA	TRBV27	TRBJ1-2	NA	TGTGCCAGCAGTTTATACCCGGGGGTTGACAACCATGGCTACACCTTC	CASSLYPGVDNHGYTF
NA	TRBV10-2	TRBJ1-5	few	TGCGCCAGCAGCCCCAGGTCGAGCAATCAGCCCCAGCATTTT	CASSPRSSNQPQHF
TRBD1	TRBV9	TRBJ1-1	NA	TGTGCCAGCAGCGGCAGGGGGCTGGGCACTGAAGCTTTCTTT	CASSGRGLGTEAFF
NA	TRBV7-9	TRBJ1-2	NA	TGTGCCAGCAGACCCAAACAGAGCTATGGCTACACCTTC	CASRPKQSYGYTF
NA	TRBV11-2	TRBJ2-7	NA	TGTGCCAGCAGCTTAGTTGTGACTAGCTACGAGCAGTACTTC	CASSLVVTSYEQYF
NA	TRBV27	TRBJ2-3	once	TGTGCCAGCAGTCAAACCGAGATAGATACGCAGTATTTT	CASSQTEIDTQYF
NA	TRBV30	TRBJ1-5	NA	TGTGCCTGGAGTGAGGGGATTCAGCCCCAGCATTTT	CAWSEGIQPQHF
NA	TRBV4-1	TRBJ2-3	NA	TGCGCCAGCAGCCAAGGGGCTAGCGCCCGCACAGATACGCAGTATTTT	CASSQGASARTDTQYF
NA	TRBV28	TRBJ1-2	NA	TGTGCCATCTCCTCCAAAGCTTACTATGGCTACACCTTC	CAISSKAYYGYTF
NA	TRBV11-2	TRBJ1-5	NA	TGTGCCAGCAGCTTAAGGACAGACGGGAGCAATCAGCCCCAGCATTTT	CASSLRTDGSNQPQHF
NA	TRBV4-2	TRBJ2-3	NA	TGTGCCAGCAGCCAAGTAGCATCCCCAGATACGCAGTATTTT	CASSQVASPDTQYF
TRBD2	TRBV18	TRBJ2-2	once	TGTGCCAGCTCACCAGGCCCAACTAGCGGATACGGCGGCGGGGAGCTGTTTTTT	CASSPGPTSGYGGGELFF
TRBD2	TRBV6-1	TRBJ2-5	few	TGTGCCAGCAGTGAAGAAGCGGGAGGGCCAGAGACCCAGTACTTC	CASSEEAGGPETQYF
TRBD1	TRBV2	TRBJ1-5	NA	TGTGCCAGCAGTGGGGACAGGCGCAATCAGCCCCAGCATTTT	CASSGDRRNQPQHF
TRBD1	TRBV6-6	TRBJ1-2	NA	TGTGCCAGCAGTCAAGCCCCAGGGGGTTATGGCTACACCTTC	CASSQAPGGYGYTF
TRBD1	TRBV10-2	TRBJ2-1	NA	TGCGCCTTGGGACAGGGGGCAGACGTTGAGCAGTTCTTC	CALGQGADVEQFF
NA	TRBV5-4	TRBJ1-2	NA	TGTGCCAGCAGCTTGGTGGGGGGGCACTATGGCTACACCTTC	CASSLVGGHYGYTF
NA	TRBV28	TRBJ2-7	few	TGTGCCAGCAGTTTCGCGGCCAGGGGTTACGAGCAGTACTTC	CASSFAARGYEQYF
NA	TRBV10-1	TRBJ2-7	once	TGCGCCAGCAGTGAAAACGACAGATCCTACGAGCAGTACTTC	CASSENDRSYEQYF
TRBD2	TRBV25-1	TRBJ2-1	once	TGTGCCAGCAGTTCTAGCGGGAGCTCCTACAATGAGCAGTTCTTC	CASSSSGSSYNEQFF
TRBD1	TRBV10-1	TRBJ2-3	NA	TGCGCCAGCAGACTCCGGGACAGGGTGTCAGATACGCAGTATTTT	CASRLRDRVSDTQYF
NA	TRBV7-9	TRBJ2-5	NA	TGTGCCAGCAGCTTTCGCGGGGAACGGACCCAGTACTTC	CASSFRGERTQYF
NA	TRBV6-5	TRBJ2-1	NA	TGTGCCAGCAGTTACCCCCCGAGTGAGCAGTTCTTC	CASSYPPSEQFF
TRBD2	TRBV28	TRBJ2-3	NA	TGTGCCAGCACTGAACGGGGGGGTAGCACAGATACGCAGTATTTT	CASTERGGSTDTQYF
NA	TRBV30	TRBJ1-2	NA	TGTGCCACAGAAAAGGGAAAGGGGGGCTACACCTTC	CATEKGKGGYTF
NA	TRBV11-2	TRBJ2-2	NA	TGTGCCAGCAGCGTCGATATGTCGGTGAACACCGGGGAGCTGTTTTTT	CASSVDMSVNTGELFF
NA	TRBV28	TRBJ2-1	NA	TGTGCCAGCAGTTTTTTACGGGAGAGGGCTAATGAGCAGTTCTTC	CASSFLRERANEQFF